The 10 T cell receptor beta chains in this list originate from one sample, sequenced in a study of molecular identifiers for immune sequencing clone quantification (dated by TCRdb to the late 2010s). Library preparation was by PCR. Sequencer: NextSeq 500. TCRdb handled the public reads itself, with Q25 trimming in fastp and clone calling in MiXCR, and kept productive beta chains. A single entry per CDR3 protein holds the most common genes and DNA from its merged rows. Recorded for this sample are 85,000 to 90,000 distinct CDR3 sequences; approximately 23% of them occurred a single time. The ten largest clones add up to 0.78% of the sample. Sequenced material: naive CD8+ T cells from blood, with Jurkat cell RNA spiked in. This sample's cell subset or site label indicates: FACS-sorted CD8+CD4-CCR7+CD45RA+ naive T cells. The source of these receptors is a human donor in good health. Some libraries in this study had Jurkat cell RNA spiked in.

At least ten counts were recorded for this clonotype. V is TRBV29-1 and J is TRBJ2-3; tentative D call: TRBD2 (6 bases). V lost 0 bases and J lost 4, with 14 bases in between. Germline V lookup: CDR1 SQVTM, CDR2 ANQGSEA. This CDR3 is built from 15 residues. In nucleotides, the CDR3 is TGCAGCGTTGAAGAAGGGACTTCAACCCCAGATACGCAGTATTTT. This translates into CSVEEGTSTPDTQYF.

There are many counts of this clonotype. This chain connects TRBV7-9 to TRBJ2-6; no clear D. The CDR3 runs to 17 residues. Germline V lookup: CDR1 SEHNR, CDR2 FQNEAQ (reference sequence). V was clipped by 3 bases and J by 0 bases, with 12 bases between them. CDR3 DNA: TGTGCCAGCAGCTTGACGCAGGCCGGCTCTGGGGCCAACGTCCTGACTTTC. This gives the protein CASSLTQAGSGANVLTF.

The table lists this clonotype with many counts. The chain links TRBV6-2 or TRBV6-3 to TRBJ1-1; a weak D match, TRBD1 (5 bases). Germline CDR1 is MNHEY and CDR2 is SVGEGT. V was clipped by 0 bases and J by 4 bases, with 9 bases between them. The CDR3 is 14 residues long. The CDR3 reads CASSYSGGGTEAFF. The DNA for the CDR3 is TGTGCCAGCAGTTACTCGGGGGGAGGCACTGAAGCTTTCTTT.

This clonotype showed up many times. The chain recombines TRBV2 with TRBJ2-3; D gene unclear. The V end was cut by 6 bases, the J end by 9 bases, with 22 bases between. Germline assignment: CDR1 SNHLY and CDR2 FYNNEI. This CDR3 is built from 15 residues. This CDR3 is CASRASLSALQTQYF. The CDR3 coding sequence is TGTGCCAGCAGGGCAAGCCTCTCAGCCCTCCAGACGCAGTATTTT.

This clonotype was seen at least ten times. The chain couples TRBV20-1 to TRBJ1-1; 7 nucleotides agree with TRBD1. V shed 1 base, J shed 5 bases, and the junction held 16 bases outside the gene matches. CDR1 is DFQATT and CDR2 is SNEGSKA in the germline V gene (reference sequence). The length of the CDR3 is 17 residues. The CDR3: CSARGLQGTTLQTEAFF. DNA of the CDR3: TGCAGTGCTAGAGGTCTACAGGGGACCACCTTACAGACTGAAGCTTTCTTT.

This clonotype was counted between two and nine times. This sequence joins TRBV6-5 and TRBJ2-3; 9 bases are shared with TRBD1. Per germline, CDR1 MNHEY and CDR2 SVGAGI. The trim removed 2 bases at V and 4 bases at J, leaving 4 bases unmatched. This CDR3 contains 15 residues. In DNA form, the CDR3 reads TGTGCCAGCAGTTACCGGGACAGGGCCCCAGATACGCAGTATTTT. Amino acid sequence: CASSYRDRAPDTQYF.

The rearrangement uses TRBV4-2 and TRBJ2-7; D not certain. This CDR3 comprises 15 residues. CDR1 is LGHNA, CDR2 YNFKEQ, per germline. Trimming stripped 0 bases from V and 4 bases from J, with 13 bases between. The CDR3 DNA is TGTGCCAGCAGCCAAGATAGGCAGAGAGTTTACGAGCAGTACTTC. Translation: CASSQDRQRVYEQYF.

This clonotype appeared many times. The rearrangement joins TRBV6-5 to TRBJ2-7; TRBD1 matches at 8 bases. The germline V gene has CDR1 MNHEY and CDR2 SVGAGI. Losses at the gene ends were 2 bases for V and 4 bases for J; bases not matched to a gene: 7. CDR3 length equals 15 residues. CDR3 nucleotides: TGTGCCAGCAGTTACGGGCAGGGGGCCCTTTACGAGCAGTACTTC. It is translated as CASSYGQGALYEQYF.

The sample holds many counts of this clonotype. The V gene is TRBV29-1, the J gene TRBJ2-1, with 10 nucleotides matching TRBD2. Germline lookup yields CDR1 SQVTM and CDR2 ANQGSEA. Trimming at V came to 7 bases and at J to 7 bases, leaving 10 bases not matched to a gene. The CDR3 has 14 residues. CDR3 protein: CSAWGAGGPNEQFF. The CDR3 DNA follows: TGCAGCGCCTGGGGAGCGGGGGGGCCGAATGAGCAGTTCTTC.

The chain joins TRBV29-1 to TRBJ2-7; no clear D gene. CDR1 is SQVTM and CDR2 is ANQGSEA in the germline V gene. With 4 bases removed from V and 0 bases from J, the gap between germline ends came to 16 bases. The CDR3 totals 15 residues. The CDR3 reads CSVVMVGSPSYEQYF. CDR3 nucleotide sequence: TGCAGCGTTGTAATGGTGGGTTCCCCCTCCTACGAGCAGTACTTC.